The entry below gives a single T cell receptor (beta chain) sequence along with its context. These data belong to a study of T cell changes during pregnancy in multiple sclerosis. The protocol was immunoSEQ multiplex PCR, while the TCRdb copy is restricted to in-frame clones and leaves out a portion. The table lists some 100,000 clones, just over 90% of them singletons. J gave up 9 bases and V 1 base, and 8 bases lay outside the gene matches. Germline loops: CDR1 LNHDA, CDR2 SQIVND (reference sequence). This CDR3 region has 15 residues. This clonotype originated in a female donor with multiple sclerosis, enrolled in a pregnancy study. Sequencing was performed on peripheral blood, taken in the second trimester of pregnancy. The chain joins TRBV19 to TRBJ2-1, with 8 bases aligning to TRBD2. CDR3 coding DNA: TGTGCCAGTAGTATAGGTGGGACTAGATCAATTGAGCAGTTCTTC. Amino acids: CASSIGGTRSIEQFF.